The entry below describes one TCR beta chain. Its antigen is unknown. The method was immunoSEQ multiplex PCR; TCRdb's version includes in-frame clones alone and lacks a portion of them. The table has around 180,000 clones, approximately 92% seen once. This sample is part of a study of T cell responses to AZD1222 COVID-19 vaccine. Looking at the study overall: Pooling was applied to second doses at about 4 or about 12 weeks. Study-wide points: Donors were chiefly white British, with a greater number of females, and clonal diversity was perhaps underestimated.

Germline V lookup: CDR1 SGHRS, CDR2 YFSETQ. V was cut by 7 bases and J by 5 bases, with 19 bases left in between. The CDR3 extends over 15 amino acids. The origin of this receptor is an adult in good health. The sequencing used peripheral blood, collected on day 0 of AZD1222 vaccination. V is TRBV5-1 and J is TRBJ2-1; weak D call: TRBD2 (6 bases). CDR3 sequence (DNA): TGCGCCAGCGTCCGGGACTCCTACCCAAACAATGAGCAGTTCTTC. The encoded protein is CASVRDSYPNNEQFF.